One T cell receptor beta chain is described in this entry. The sample comes from a study of PD-L1 blockade in urothelial cancer. Study details: Median blood clonality was 0.080, with 82,636 unique TCRs.

This sample's time point: pretreatment peripheral blood. Assay used: immunoSEQ multiplex PCR; TCRdb lists only in-frame clones, some missing. The sample lists some 44,000 clones, 70% to 90% seen once, with around 15% in the top ten. The sequence came from a man aged 55-75 years with urothelial cancer. Sequencing used PBMCs, obtained around atezolizumab (anti-PD-L1) treatment.

The CDR3 is CASRGQGFYEQYF. CDR3 bases: TGTGCCAGCAGGGGGCAGGGTTTTTACGAGCAGTACTTC. The chain couples TRBV28 to TRBJ2-7; weak D call: TRBD1 (5 bases). V lost 6 bases, J lost 4 bases, and 13 bases lay in between. Germline V gives CDR1 MDHEN, CDR2 SYDVKM. The CDR3 is 13 amino acids.